The 30 T cell receptor beta chains reported below all come from one sample, sequenced in a study of PD-L1 blockade in urothelial cancer. Some clones are missing from TCRdb's copy, which holds only in-frame ones; the method was immunoSEQ multiplex PCR. The data contain 25,000 to 30,000 clones, around 80% of them singletons. Time point in this sample: peripheral blood 6 weeks after treatment start. The specimen comprised PBMCs, sampled around atezolizumab (anti-PD-L1) treatment. These receptors came from a man between 65 and 85 years old with urothelial cancer.

This clone was seen only once. Here the CDR3 DNA reads TGTGCCAGCAGTGACCCCTCTAGATGGGGCAATCAGCCCCAGCATTTT. This translates into CASSDPSRWGNQPQHF. This chain uses TRBV6-4 with TRBJ1-5; D remains unclear. V was shortened by 2 bases and J by 2 bases, with 13 bases between the two germline ends. The CDR3 has 16 amino acids. Germline V CDR1 and CDR2: MRHNA, SNTAGT.

This clone was seen just once. The chain is built from TRBV7-8 and TRBJ2-6, with 8 bases matching TRBD2. V shed 5 bases, J shed 0 bases, and the junction held 6 bases outside the gene matches. The CDR3 is 17 residues long. In germline, CDR1 is SGHVS, CDR2 FQNEAQ. CDR3 sequence: CASSHSSGTSGANVLTF. The CDR3 DNA sequence: TGTGCCAGCAGCCATAGTAGCGGGACCTCTGGGGCCAACGTCCTGACTTTC.

The V call is TRBV4-1, the J call TRBJ2-1; 8 nucleotides match TRBD2. Germline V gene data show CDR1 as MGHRA and CDR2 as YSYEKL. CDR3 size: 18 residues. The V gene end was trimmed by 0 bases and the J gene end by 3 bases; junction bases not matched to a gene: 10. Written as DNA, the CDR3 is TGCGCCAGCAGCCAAGATTACCGCGGGAGGATCTACTACAATGAGCAGTTCTTC. This sequence encodes CASSQDYRGRIYYNEQFF.

The chain joins TRBV7-2 to TRBJ1-1; maybe TRBD1 (5 bases). The V gene's germline CDR1 is SGHTA and CDR2 FQGNSA. Deletions cut 4 bases from V and 4 bases from J, with 10 bases between. This CDR3 comprises 13 residues. DNA of the CDR3: TGTGCCAGCAGCTCGACAGCCCGCACTGAAGCTTTCTTT. Translated: CASSSTARTEAFF.

The sample holds a few counts of this clone. The chain links TRBV5-4 to TRBJ1-2; 8 nucleotides line up with TRBD1. The J segment lost 2 bases and the V segment lost 1 base, leaving 10 bases of the junction unmatched. Germline V gene data show CDR1 as SGHNT and CDR2 as YYREEE (reference sequence). The length of the CDR3 is 17 residues. For the CDR3, the DNA is TGTGCCAGCAGCTTGAATCAGGGGGCGCGATGGAACTATGGCTACACCTTC. Translation: CASSLNQGARWNYGYTF.

V and J are TRBV12-5 and TRBJ2-3; 13 nucleotides match TRBD2. CDR1 is LGHNT, CDR2 FRNRAP, per germline. After removal of 5 bases from V and 5 bases from J, the junction contained 7 bases not matched to a gene. The CDR3 consists of 16 residues. In DNA, the CDR3 is TGTGCTAGTGGTACCGGACTAGCGGGAGATATAGATACGCAGTATTTT. Translated: CASGTGLAGDIDTQYF.

In this sample, this clone is medium-sized (0.01 to 0.1%). V and J are TRBV5-1 and TRBJ1-1, with TRBD1 matching over 11 bases. CDR3 length equals 16 residues. Germline V lookup: CDR1 SGHRS, CDR2 YFSETQ. J was trimmed by 4 bases and V by 0 bases; bases with no gene match: 5. CDR3 residues: CASSLDRTGGITEAFF. CDR3 bases: TGCGCCAGCAGCTTGGACAGGACAGGGGGCATCACTGAAGCTTTCTTT. The variable domain in full, with the rest retrieved from reference TRBV5-1 and TRBJ1-1, is KAGVTQTPRYLIKTRGQQVTLSCSPISGHRSVSWYQQTPGQGLQFLFEYFSETQRNKGNFPGRFSGRQFSNSRSEMNVSTLELGDSALYLCASSLDRTGGITEAFFGQGTRLTVV.

This chain joins TRBV27 and TRBJ2-1; D is possibly TRBD1 (5 bases). The germline V and J ends were trimmed by 8 bases and 5 bases, with 16 bases remaining between them. The CDR3 length is 14 residues. Germline V gives CDR1 MNHEY, CDR2 SMNVEV (reference sequence). CDR3 DNA: TGTGCCAGCTTAGGTAGGGGCGGACACAATGAGCAGTTCTTC. It is translated as CASLGRGGHNEQFF.

Worth noting for this clone: This specimen includes other DNA sequences encoding the same CDR3. The rearrangement uses TRBV10-3 and TRBJ2-7; no firm D call. V was clipped by 2 bases and J by 7 bases, with 12 bases between them. The CDR3 runs to 13 residues. Germline loops: CDR1 ENHRY, CDR2 SYGVKD. The CDR3 DNA sequence: TGTGCCATCAGTGAGGACCCGTTGCGGGAGCAGTACTTC. This codes for CAISEDPLREQYF.

The CDR3 nucleotides read TGTGCCAGCAGTGATAGCGGATTTTCCTACAATGAGCAGTTCTTC. Translated, it gives CASSDSGFSYNEQFF. This rearrangement joins TRBV6-6 to TRBJ2-1, with a possible D match to TRBD2 (6 bases). Germline V gives CDR1 MNHNY, CDR2 SVGAGI (reference sequence). Trimming took 5 bases from V and 1 from J, leaving 12 bases between them. This CDR3 has 15 amino acids.

This chain joins TRBV2 and TRBJ1-5; D is unclear. Between the trimmed V and J ends, which lost 4 bases and 1 base, there was a span of 14 bases. Germline CDR1 and CDR2: SNHLY and FYNNEI. This CDR3 has 16 residues. The CDR3 coding sequence is TGTGCCAGCAGTGGAGCCTCTCCGGGAAGCAATCAGCCCCAGCATTTT. Translated: CASSGASPGSNQPQHF.

The chain employs TRBV9 and TRBJ2-4; 9 bases are shared with TRBD1. After removal of 3 bases from V and 8 bases from J, the junction contained 15 bases not matched to a gene. From germline, CDR1 is SGDLS and CDR2 YYNGEE. The CDR3 sequence is 17 residues long. The chain's CDR3 is CASSAWPGQGTSDIQYF. The CDR3 nucleotides read TGTGCCAGCAGCGCCTGGCCGGGACAGGGAACCTCGGACATTCAGTACTTC.

J is TRBJ1-4 and V is TRBV14; D is possibly TRBD1 (5 bases). The CDR3 contains 16 residues. Germline assignment: CDR1 SGHDN and CDR2 FVKESK. Trimming cost V 4 bases and J 3 bases, with 15 bases left between them. For the CDR3, the DNA is TGTGCCAGCAGCCCCCGCGGGGGTAAAGCTAATGAAAAACTGTTTTTT. As protein: CASSPRGGKANEKLFF.

The table lists this clone with a few counts. The chain has TRBV10-2 and TRBJ1-5, with 9 bases identical to TRBD1. V lost 8 bases and J lost 7; bases outside the gene matches: 3. The CDR3 loop spans 12 amino acids. The germline V gene has CDR1 WSHSY and CDR2 SAAADI. CDR3 in DNA: TGCGCCAGCCGACAGGGGGACCAGCCCCAGCATTTT. Translation gives CASRQGDQPQHF.

The rearrangement uses TRBV9 and TRBJ2-2; 10 bases match TRBD1. Trimming cost V 4 bases and J 0 bases; bases outside gene matches: 6. CDR1 is SGDLS, CDR2 YYNGEE, per germline. The CDR3 sequence is 17 residues long. The DNA of the CDR3 is TGTGCCAGCAGCCGACAGGGGGCATCGGCGAACACCGGGGAGCTGTTTTTT. Translating it yields CASSRQGASANTGELFF.

This clone was picked up one time. The chain recombines TRBV6-1 with TRBJ2-7; TRBD2 matches at 12 bases. The length of the CDR3 is 15 residues. Germline trimming cut 7 bases from V and 0 bases from J; bases unmatched to any gene: 4. Germline V gives CDR1 MNHNS, CDR2 SASEGT. CDR3 sequence: CASTTSGGRSYEQYF. The CDR3, as DNA: TGTGCCAGCACGACTAGCGGGGGACGCTCCTACGAGCAGTACTTC.

This clone occurred a few times. V gene TRBV27 combines with J gene TRBJ2-7; 11 bases are shared with TRBD2. CDR1 and CDR2 from the germline V gene are MNHEY and SMNVEV (reference sequence). The CDR3 runs 15 residues. V was clipped by 2 bases and J by 3 bases; unmatched bases: 3. CDR3 amino acids: CASSLGTSGIYEQYF. The DNA for the CDR3 is TGTGCCAGCAGTTTAGGGACTAGCGGAATCTACGAGCAGTACTTC.

This clone is a singleton in its sample. The chain combines TRBV2 with TRBJ1-6; possible D gene TRBD1, 5 bases. Trimming cost V 6 bases and J 10 bases, with 16 bases left between them. CDR1 and CDR2 from the germline V gene are SNHLY and FYNNEI. The CDR3 runs to 14 residues. The CDR3 here is CASSERQSGSPLHF. The CDR3 DNA is TGTGCCAGCAGCGAGAGACAGAGTGGGTCACCCCTCCACTTT.

As DNA, the CDR3 is TGTGCCAGCAGCTTCGGGGGAAATGAAAAACTGTTTTTT. Protein sequence: CASSFGGNEKLFF. The chain combines TRBV7-9 with TRBJ1-4; tentative D call: TRBD1 (5 bases). The V gene lost 3 bases and the J gene lost 5 bases, with 7 bases spanning the gap. CDR1 is SEHNR, CDR2 FQNEAQ, per germline (reference sequence). This CDR3 spans 13 amino acids.

The V call is TRBV7-8, the J call TRBJ2-1; TRBD2 might be the D (6 bases). The germline gives CDR1 SGHVS, CDR2 FQNEAQ. This CDR3 is 15 amino acids long. V was cut by 7 bases and J by 0 bases, with 13 bases left in between. The CDR3 loop is CASTLGGFSYNEQFF. CDR3 bases: TGTGCCAGCACCCTCGGGGGATTCTCCTACAATGAGCAGTTCTTC.

This rearrangement joins TRBV5-1 to TRBJ2-3, with 10 nucleotides matching TRBD1. The CDR3 contains 15 residues. Trimming took 4 bases from V and 6 from J; bases not matched to a gene: 8. From germline, CDR1 is SGHRS and CDR2 YFSETQ. The CDR3 protein is CASSRDRGLGDTQYF. The CDR3 DNA reads as TGCGCCAGCAGCCGAGACAGGGGGCTAGGGGATACGCAGTATTTT.

The CDR3 coding sequence is TGTGCCAGCAGGGCAGTACGGGAAAACACTGAAGCTTTCTTT. It translates to CASRAVRENTEAFF. This chain joins TRBV28 and TRBJ1-1, with no clear D. This CDR3 is 14 amino acids long. Germline CDR1 is MDHEN and CDR2 is SYDVKM. Between the trimmed V and J ends, which lost 6 bases and 2 bases, there was a span of 13 bases.

Details on this clone: The same CDR3 can be traced to other DNA sequences in this sample. The rearrangement uses TRBV18 and TRBJ1-1; D gene unclear. There are 13 residues in the CDR3. V lost 6 bases and J lost 3, with 11 bases in between. Germline CDR1 reads KGHSH; CDR2 reads LQKENI. DNA of the CDR3: TGTGCCAGCTCTCCGAGGCTGGACACTGAAGCTTTCTTT. Its translation: CASSPRLDTEAFF.

The V gene is TRBV13, the J gene TRBJ1-2; TRBD1 matches 8 bases. Germline trimming cut 3 bases from V and 5 bases from J; bases unmatched to any gene: 5. Germline values: CDR1 PRHDT, CDR2 FYEKMQ (reference sequence). CDR3 length equals 14 residues. The CDR3 sequence is CASSFYTGGYGYTF. The CDR3 DNA reads TGTGCCAGCAGCTTCTACACAGGGGGGTATGGCTACACCTTC.

The genes are TRBV9 and TRBJ2-1; perhaps TRBD2 as D (5 bases). Germline CDR1 is SGDLS and CDR2 is YYNGEE. The length of the CDR3 is 15 residues. V was clipped by 0 bases and J by 2 bases, with 9 bases between them. The CDR3 DNA is TGTGCCAGCAGCGTAGCCCCCGGGGCCTACAATGAGCAGTTCTTC. This gives the protein CASSVAPGAYNEQFF. Based on the CDR3 plus reference TRBV9 and TRBJ2-1, the full variable domain is DSGVTQTPKHLITATGQRVTLRCSPRSGDLSVYWYQQSLDQGLQFLIQYYNGEERAKGNILERFSAQQFPDLHSELNLSSLELGDSALYFCASSVAPGAYNEQFFGPGTRLTVL.

V gene TRBV13 combines with J gene TRBJ2-7; 10 nucleotides align to TRBD2. V trimming: 5 bases; J trimming: 4 bases; junction bases outside the gene matches: 8. Germline V gene lookup returns CDR1 PRHDT and CDR2 FYEKMQ (reference sequence). The CDR3 totals 15 residues. This chain's CDR3 is CASSPRGTSVYEQYF. CDR3 DNA: TGTGCCAGCAGCCCGCGGGGGACTAGCGTGTACGAGCAGTACTTC.

V is TRBV7-8 and J is TRBJ1-3, with a weak D call TRBD1 (6 bases). V lost 8 bases and J lost 0, with 11 bases in between. This CDR3 has 14 amino acids. Germline V gene lookup returns CDR1 SGHVS and CDR2 FQNEAQ. The CDR3 is CASEQQGSGNTIYF. Written as DNA, the CDR3 is TGTGCCAGCGAACAACAGGGCTCTGGAAACACCATATATTTT.

This chain links TRBV11-3 with TRBJ2-3, with D possibly matching TRBD1 (5 bases). V was shortened by 3 bases and J by 3 bases, with 7 bases between the two germline ends. Per germline, CDR1 SGHNT and CDR2 YENEEA. The CDR3 spans 13 residues. CDR3 sequence: CASSFQGTDTQYF. The CDR3 bases are TGTGCCAGCAGCTTCCAGGGAACAGATACGCAGTATTTT.

This clone has more than one count but fewer than ten. The V call is TRBV6-5, the J call TRBJ1-4; no definite D call. The germline V gene has CDR1 MNHEY and CDR2 SVGAGI. The V and J ends lost 5 bases and 0 bases respectively, with 10 bases between them. The CDR3 loop spans 15 amino acids. CDR3 residues: CASSRLLATNEKLFF. In DNA, the CDR3 is TGTGCCAGCAGTAGACTGTTGGCAACTAATGAAAAACTGTTTTTT.

This clone was observed a handful of times. This chain connects TRBV28 to TRBJ2-2; 8 positions agree with TRBD1. The CDR3 sequence is 16 residues long. The junction had 13 bases not matched to a gene; V was cut back by 8 bases and J by 5 bases. Germline CDR1 and CDR2: MDHEN and SYDVKM. In nucleotides, the CDR3 is TGTGCCAGCGGCCCTGGGCAGGGGGCTATTACCGGGGAGCTGTTTTTT. Its translation is CASGPGQGAITGELFF.